One T cell receptor (beta chain) is described in this entry. The sample originates from a study of blood T cell repertoires in COVID-19. In the original analysis: Amplification from reference gene primers served as the basis for estimated nucleated cell counts. Libraries were prepared by immunoSEQ multiplex PCR; TCRdb keeps only in-frame clonotypes and omits some of them. That table supplies the V and J calls and clone size; D and trimming were determined from the DNA. The sample includes around 24,000 clones, around four fifths of them seen just once. The V gene lost 7 bases and the J gene lost 1 base, with 18 bases spanning the gap. Germline values: CDR1 MDHEN, CDR2 SYDVKM. The CDR3 has 16 amino acids.

Sequencing used peripheral blood. The chain links TRBV28 to TRBJ2-3; D may be TRBD2 (6 bases). The sequence derives from a man older than 75 with active or convalescent COVID-19. CDR3 nucleotides: TGTGCCAGCACCCACAGTCGGGGGTCGGGCACAGATACGCAGTATTTT. Encoded protein: CASTHSRGSGTDTQYF.